The 21 T cell receptor beta chains in this list originate from one sample, sequenced in a study of blood T cell repertoires in COVID-19. Produced via immunoSEQ multiplex PCR; TCRdb's table is partial and in-frame only. The sample yields about 110,000 clones, about four fifths seen once. Sequencing was carried out using peripheral blood. Receptors originate from a woman aged 70-85 years with acute or convalescent COVID-19.

This clone turned up a few times. V is TRBV6-6 and J is TRBJ1-2; 8 bases fit TRBD1. The CDR3 consists of 14 residues. Germline V CDR1 and CDR2: MNHNY, SVGAGI (reference sequence). Trimming cost V 6 bases and J 8 bases; bases outside gene matches: 11. In DNA form, the CDR3 reads TGTGCCAGCAGGAGGACAGGGCCGCTGGGGGGCTACACCTTC. Its translation is CASRRTGPLGGYTF.

This chain links TRBV5-6 with TRBJ1-4; TRBD1 is a possible D gene (5 bases). V was cut by 4 bases and J by 5 bases, with 12 bases left in between. The CDR3 has 14 amino acids. The V gene's germline CDR1 is SGHDT and CDR2 YYEEEE. CDR3 sequence (DNA): TGTGCCAGCAGCATCAGGGTCCCCAATGAAAAACTGTTTTTT. This codes for CASSIRVPNEKLFF. Looking up the rest from reference TRBV5-6 and TRBJ1-4 gives the full variable domain: DAGVTQSPTHLIKTRGQQVTLRCSPKSGHDTVSWYQQALGQGPQFIFQYYEEEERQRGNFPDRFSGHQFPNYSSELNVNALLLGDSALYLCASSIRVPNEKLFFGSGTQLSVL.

The J gene is TRBJ2-1, the V gene TRBV19, with D possibly matching TRBD2 (6 bases). With 3 bases removed from V and 2 bases from J, the gap between germline ends came to 11 bases. This CDR3 region has 15 residues. Germline values: CDR1 LNHDA, CDR2 SQIVND (reference sequence). The DNA of the CDR3 is TGTGCCAGTAGTATTGGGGGGAAGACCTACAATGAGCAGTTCTTC. It is translated as CASSIGGKTYNEQFF.

The V gene is TRBV13, the J gene TRBJ2-3, with TRBD2 identical over 15 bases. V lost 3 bases, J lost 6 bases, and 10 bases stayed unmatched. Germline V lookup: CDR1 PRHDT, CDR2 FYEKMQ (reference sequence). The CDR3 covers 18 residues. Here the CDR3 reads CASSFGLAGGQVPDTQYF. CDR3 nucleotide sequence: TGTGCCAGCAGCTTTGGACTAGCGGGAGGGCAAGTACCTGATACGCAGTATTTT.

The rearrangement joins TRBV4-1 to TRBJ2-3; D perhaps matches TRBD2 (6 bases). V gave up 0 bases and J gave up 1 base, with 11 bases separating them. The CDR3 totals 16 residues. Looked up from germline, CDR1 is MGHRA and CDR2 is YSYEKL. CDR3 amino acids: CASSQEVGSRTDTQYF. CDR3 sequence (DNA): TGCGCCAGCAGCCAAGAGGTCGGGAGCCGCACAGATACGCAGTATTTT.

This clone was detected only a few times. This chain uses TRBV7-2 with TRBJ2-5, with TRBD2 matching 10 bases. Germline CDR1 is SGHTA and CDR2 is FQGNSA. Trimming at V came to 4 bases and at J to 4 bases, leaving 9 bases not matched to a gene. The CDR3 has 16 amino acids. CDR3 coding DNA: TGTGCCAGCAGCTCAGCGGGGGGGCAGGGGCGAGAGACCCAGTACTTC. Its translation is CASSSAGGQGRETQYF.

This clone showed up just a few times. The chain is built from TRBV3-1 (or the pseudogene TRBV3-2) and TRBJ1-5; TRBD1 matches at 7 bases. The CDR3 spans 15 residues. From germline, CDR1 is LGHDT and CDR2 YNNKEL (reference sequence). Trimming removed 0 bases from V and 5 bases from J; junction bases left unmatched: 4. Here the CDR3 DNA reads TGTGCCAGCAGCCAAGATGGTAGGGGGCATCAGCCCCAGCATTTT. This sequence encodes CASSQDGRGHQPQHF.

This clone was seen once. V is TRBV6-5 and J is TRBJ1-6; TRBD1 aligns across 7 bases. V lost 6 bases and J lost 9; bases outside the gene matches: 11. Germline loops: CDR1 MNHEY, CDR2 SVGAGI. The CDR3 totals 15 residues. The CDR3: CASSHQTGASSPLHF. CDR3 coding DNA: TGTGCCAGCAGCCACCAAACAGGGGCCAGTTCACCCCTCCACTTT.

The chain recombines TRBV6-5 with TRBJ1-5, with 7 bases identical to TRBD1. The junction had 4 bases not matched to a gene; V was cut back by 5 bases and J by 3 bases. The V gene's germline CDR1 is MNHEY and CDR2 SVGAGI. This CDR3 spans 14 amino acids. The CDR3 is CASSRDRFNQPQHF. Here the CDR3 DNA reads TGTGCCAGCAGTAGGGACAGATTCAATCAGCCCCAGCATTTT.

The chain uses TRBV2 and TRBJ2-7, with TRBD2 as a possible D gene (6 bases). This CDR3 is 16 amino acids long. CDR1 and CDR2 from the germline V gene are SNHLY and FYNNEI. V was pared by 3 bases and J by 6 bases, with 21 bases between. The CDR3 loop reads CASSEKGGEVLSEQYV. The CDR3 bases are TGTGCCAGCAGTGAGAAAGGCGGGGAGGTGCTAAGCGAGCAGTACGTC.

V is TRBV7-2 and J is TRBJ1-2, with 7 bases fitting TRBD1. CDR3 length: 15 amino acids. Looked up from germline, CDR1 is SGHTA and CDR2 is FQGNSA. With 4 bases clipped from V and 5 bases from J, the junction kept 10 bases outside the gene matches. CDR3 DNA sequence: TGTGCCAGCAGCTCAATCCCCGGACAGGTATATGGCTACACCTTC. Translation gives CASSSIPGQVYGYTF.

The chain is built from TRBV13 and TRBJ2-5; 7 bases are shared with TRBD1. Germline trimming cut 5 bases from V and 4 bases from J; bases unmatched to any gene: 7. Germline loops: CDR1 PRHDT, CDR2 FYEKMQ (reference sequence). The CDR3 totals 14 residues. The CDR3 DNA follows: TGTGCCAGCAGCCCCGACAGGGTCCGAGAGACCCAGTACTTC. It encodes CASSPDRVRETQYF.

V is TRBV28 and J is TRBJ2-5; 8 bases map to TRBD2. The CDR3 is made up of 15 amino acids. CDR1 and CDR2 from the germline V gene are MDHEN and SYDVKM. Unmatched junction bases numbered 5, after V lost 4 bases and J lost 1 base. This CDR3 is CASSSGGAGQETQYF. CDR3 in DNA: TGTGCCAGCAGTTCCGGGGGGGCCGGCCAAGAGACCCAGTACTTC.

This clone was seen just once. The rearrangement uses TRBV6-5 and TRBJ1-5; D is undetermined. With 0 bases removed from V and 6 bases from J, the gap between germline ends came to 6 bases. This CDR3 has 13 residues. CDR1 and CDR2 (germline): MNHEY, SVGAGI. CDR3 sequence (DNA): TGTGCCAGCAGTTACTCGAGGAGTCAGCCCCAGCATTTT. It is translated as CASSYSRSQPQHF.

This clone was counted only a few times. CDR3 bases: TGTGCCAGCACAGGGACAGGGGCTTTGAACACTGAAGCTTTCTTT. Amino acid sequence: CASTGTGALNTEAFF. The chain links TRBV28 to TRBJ1-1; 10 positions agree with TRBD1. The CDR3 runs to 15 residues. Germline assignment: CDR1 MDHEN and CDR2 SYDVKM. After removal of 7 bases from V and 0 bases from J, the junction contained 5 bases not matched to a gene.

The chain joins TRBV7-2 to TRBJ2-7; tentative D call: TRBD1 (6 bases). The CDR3 is 15 residues long. CDR1 is SGHTA and CDR2 is FQGNSA in the germline V gene. Trimming cost V 0 bases and J 3 bases, with 12 bases left between them. The CDR3 loop is CASSLAVGRGYEQYF. The CDR3 region has the DNA TGTGCCAGCAGCTTAGCGGTTGGCAGGGGCTACGAGCAGTACTTC. Full variable domain (outside the CDR3, taken from reference TRBV7-2 and TRBJ2-7): GAGVSQSPSNKVTEKGKDVELRCDPISGHTALYWYRQSLGQGLEFLIYFQGNSAPDKSGLPSDRFSAERTGGSVSTLTIQRTQQEDSAVYLCASSLAVGRGYEQYFGPGTRLTVT.

This clone was detected once. The rearrangement uses TRBV21-1 and TRBJ1-5; TRBD1, the table's D call, lacks a check against the DNA. TRBV21-1 is noted as a pseudogene. This CDR3 has 15 residues. The CDR3 reads CASSPGGGSNQPQHF. In nucleotides, the CDR3 is TGTGCCAGCAGCCCAGGGGGAGGAAGCAATCAGCCCCAGCATTTT.

V and J are TRBV2 and TRBJ1-5, with a tentative D call TRBD1 (5 bases). The CDR3 contains 14 residues. The V end was cut by 7 bases, the J end by 7 bases, with 17 bases between. Germline assignment: CDR1 SNHLY and CDR2 FYNNEI. CDR3 in DNA: TGTGCCAGCAAAGCGGGGGGGGTCGTACAGCCCCAGCATTTT. This translates into CASKAGGVVQPQHF.

V gene TRBV5-1 combines with J gene TRBJ2-5; 10 bases line up with TRBD2. CDR1 is SGHRS and CDR2 is YFSETQ in the germline V gene. The CDR3 loop spans 16 amino acids. V dropped 4 bases and J dropped 5; count of bases not matched to a gene: 11. The CDR3 protein is CASSAAPSGGRETQYF. CDR3 coding DNA: TGCGCCAGCAGCGCAGCGCCTAGCGGGGGTCGGGAGACCCAGTACTTC.

The chain joins TRBV11-2 to TRBJ1-1; TRBD1 might be the D (6 bases). The length of the CDR3 is 16 residues. Between the trimmed V and J ends, which lost 5 bases and 2 bases, there was a span of 18 bases. From germline, CDR1 is SGHAT and CDR2 FQNNGV. CDR3 DNA sequence: TGTGCCAGCAGCCTCTACCTCGGGACACCTAACACTGAAGCTTTCTTT. Its protein product is CASSLYLGTPNTEAFF.

The rearrangement uses TRBV6-5 and TRBJ1-1; D is unclear. V gave up 0 bases and J gave up 0 bases, with 11 bases separating them. CDR3 length equals 16 residues. Per the germline V gene, CDR1 is MNHEY and CDR2 is SVGAGI. The CDR3 bases are TGTGCCAGCAGTTACTCTCTGAGGGCCGTGAACACTGAAGCTTTCTTT. This gives the protein CASSYSLRAVNTEAFF.